This passage covers 10 T cell receptor beta chains from one sample sequenced in a study of shared clonotypes between healthy human individuals. CD8 cells classed as naive were CD45RO-negative and positively selected for CCR7, excluding terminally differentiated effector memory CD45RA+ cells. Here immunoSEQ multiplex PCR was the method, and the copy in TCRdb shows in-frame clones only, minus some. The sample has 1.5 million to 2.5 million clones, about 95% seen once. Material: naive CD8+ T cells sorted from blood. Receptors were obtained from a young man in good health.

For this clone: This may be a read error, as it is one base from a much larger clone. The chain joins TRBV2 to TRBJ2-5, with D unresolved. The tail of the sequence fits TRBJ2-7 better, so the J call may be wrong. Germline CDR1 is SNHLY and CDR2 is FYNNEI. There are 10 residues in the CDR3. CDR3 DNA sequence: TGTGCCAGCAGTGGCTACGAGCAGTACTTC. Amino acid sequence: CASSGYEQYF.

Remarks on this clone: This sample includes further DNA sequences coding for the same CDR3. V usage is TRBV5-1 and J usage is TRBJ2-1; tentatively, D is TRBD1 (6 bases). V was clipped by 1 base and J by 3 bases, with 8 bases between them. CDR3 length: 14 residues. Germline CDR1 SGHRS, CDR2 YFSETQ. CDR3 in amino acids: CASSLTGSYNEQFF. CDR3 coding DNA: TGCGCCAGCAGCTTGACAGGGAGCTACAATGAGCAGTTCTTC.

J is TRBJ2-4 and V is TRBV13, with D hard to call. The CDR3 contains 12 residues. Germline CDR1 is PRHDT and CDR2 is FYEKMQ (reference sequence). Trimming took off 4 bases at V and 7 bases at J, with 8 bases between the two ends. The CDR3 sequence: CASSSTANIQYF. The DNA for the CDR3 is TGTGCCAGCAGCTCCACAGCTAACATTCAGTACTTC.

The chain recombines TRBV19 with TRBJ2-1, with 11 bases matching TRBD2. Trimming removed 3 bases from V and 13 bases from J; junction bases left unmatched: 5. The CDR3 is 13 amino acids. Germline assignment: CDR1 LNHDA and CDR2 SQIVND (reference sequence). The CDR3 region is CASSISSGGSQFF. The CDR3 nucleotides read TGTGCCAGTAGTATTTCTAGCGGGGGGTCCCAGTTCTTC.

The chain joins TRBV28 to TRBJ1-1; the match to TRBD1 covers 7 bases. V lost 11 bases and J lost 0; bases outside the gene matches: 6. Germline-derived CDR1 and CDR2 are MDHEN and SYDVKM. The CDR3 length is 13 residues. The CDR3 loop is CAVRQGLNTEAFF. In nucleotides, the CDR3 is TGTGCCGTTCGACAGGGTTTGAACACTGAAGCTTTCTTT. Based on the CDR3 plus reference TRBV28 and TRBJ1-1, the full variable domain is DVKVTQSSRYLVKRTGEKVFLECVQDMDHENMFWYRQDPGLGLRLIYFSYDVKMKEKGDIPEGYSVSREKKERFSLILESASTNQTSMYLCAVRQGLNTEAFFGQGTRLTVV.

The genes are TRBV28 and TRBJ1-5; possibly TRBD1 for D (5 bases). The CDR3 runs to 14 residues. V dropped 5 bases and J dropped 0 bases, with 8 bases sitting between them. The germline CDR1 and CDR2 sequences are MDHEN and SYDVKM. CDR3 bases: TGTGCCAGCAGTCGGGGGATTAGCAATCAGCCCCAGCATTTT. Translation gives CASSRGISNQPQHF.

As regards this clone: The same CDR3 also results from other DNA sequences found in this sample. This rearrangement joins TRBV5-1 to TRBJ2-1; 12 positions agree with TRBD2. The CDR3 covers 15 residues. The junction had 2 bases not matched to a gene; V was cut back by 0 bases and J by 7 bases. CDR1 is SGHRS and CDR2 is YFSETQ in the germline V gene. The CDR3 region has the DNA TGCGCCAGCAGCTTGGACCTAGCGGGAGGGAATGAGCAGTTCTTC. Residues: CASSLDLAGGNEQFF.

The rearrangement joins TRBV5-4 to TRBJ2-1; the D gene is possibly TRBD1 (6 bases). The length of the CDR3 is 14 residues. Germline CDR1 reads SGHNT; CDR2 reads YYREEE (reference sequence). Trimming pared 4 bases from V and 4 bases from J, leaving 12 bases between. The CDR3 spells CASSPDRLYNEQFF. CDR3 DNA: TGTGCCAGCAGCCCCGACAGGCTTTACAATGAGCAGTTCTTC.

With regard to this clone: The same CDR3 is also encoded by other DNA sequences in this sample. V and J are TRBV4-3 and TRBJ2-1, with D unclear. V lost 0 bases to trimming and J lost 0 bases, with 6 bases between them. CDR3 length: 15 residues. From germline, CDR1 is LGHNA and CDR2 YSLEER. The CDR3: CASSQDSSSYNEQFF. CDR3 DNA: TGCGCCAGCAGCCAAGATTCCAGCTCCTACAATGAGCAGTTCTTC.

This rearrangement joins TRBV7-6 to TRBJ2-7; a possible D gene is TRBD1 (6 bases). Trimming pared 0 bases from V and 4 bases from J, leaving 13 bases between. This CDR3 has 15 amino acids. Germline CDR1 SGHVS, CDR2 FNYEAQ. CDR3 protein: CASSLAVGQLYEQYF. CDR3 bases: TGTGCCAGCAGCTTAGCGGTCGGACAGCTATACGAGCAGTACTTC.